What follows is one T cell receptor beta chain and its context. The data were taken from a study of shared clonotypes between healthy human individuals. Germline V lookup: CDR1 MNHNS, CDR2 SASEGT. The CDR3 has 14 amino acids. The ends lost 2 bases at V and 8 bases at J; junction bases unmatched: 5. Measured with immunoSEQ multiplex PCR; TCRdb has only the in-frame clones, and not every one. The repertoire holds approximately 2.1 million clones, with over 85% as singletons. This receptor was identified in a man in his late teens or twenties in good health. Some clones in this sample may be carry-over from other donors' samples. The V and J genes are TRBV6-1 and TRBJ2-3, with TRBD1 matching 9 bases. The specimen sequenced was naive CD4+ T cells from PBMCs. Specified subset: CD45RA+ positively selected. The CDR3 sequence is CASSEMGQGATQYF. In DNA form, the CDR3 reads TGTGCCAGCAGTGAAATGGGACAGGGAGCTACGCAGTATTTT.